The 29 T cell receptor beta chains listed next were all sequenced from one sample in a study of cytomegalovirus exposure and HLA in healthy donors. The PCR ran on 60 Vbeta and 13 Jbeta primers. The protocol was immunoSEQ multiplex PCR, while the TCRdb copy is restricted to in-frame clones and leaves out a portion. Here the sample spans under 150,000 clones, around three quarters being singletons. The sequenced material came from PBMCs. These receptors all stem from a young man in good health and CMV-seronegative.

The chain carries TRBV2 and TRBJ1-1; D ambiguous. The CDR3 length is 15 residues. Germline-derived CDR1 and CDR2 are SNHLY and FYNNEI. V was clipped by 5 bases and J by 4 bases, with 17 bases between them. This CDR3 reads CASSKGLQSFTEAFF. DNA for the CDR3: TGTGCCAGCAGTAAAGGATTACAGAGCTTCACTGAAGCTTTCTTT.

This chain joins TRBV30 and TRBJ2-7, with D perhaps matching TRBD2 (6 bases). Germline V CDR1 and CDR2: GTSNPN, SVGIG (reference sequence). V lost 5 bases and J 1 base, leaving 15 bases between the germline ends. CDR3 length: 14 residues. The CDR3 here is CAWGALGGSYEQYF. The DNA for the CDR3 is TGTGCCTGGGGTGCGTTGGGGGGTTCCTACGAGCAGTACTTC.

As DNA, the CDR3 is TGTGCCAGTGTGGACAGGAGCAATCAGCCCCAGCATTTT. Encoded protein: CASVDRSNQPQHF. The chain carries TRBV28 and TRBJ1-5, with TRBD1 matching over 7 bases. V lost 9 bases, J lost 1 base, and 3 bases stayed unmatched. This CDR3 contains 13 residues. Germline-derived CDR1 and CDR2 are MDHEN and SYDVKM.

V is TRBV6-5 and J is TRBJ2-2; 7 bases map to TRBD1. Trimming removed 10 bases from V and 1 base from J; junction bases left unmatched: 6. There are 14 residues in the CDR3. CDR1 MNHEY and CDR2 SVGAGI come from the germline V gene. In nucleotides, the CDR3 is TGTGCCACCCGGGACAGTCTGAACACCGGGGAGCTGTTTTTT. Translation: CATRDSLNTGELFF.

This rearrangement joins TRBV30 to TRBJ2-2; possibly TRBD1 for D (6 bases). The CDR3 sequence is 15 residues long. Germline V lookup: CDR1 GTSNPN, CDR2 SVGIG (reference sequence). Trimming removed 2 bases from V and 1 base from J, with 11 bases in between. CDR3 loop: CAWSFSDRNTGELFF. CDR3 nucleotides: TGTGCCTGGAGTTTTTCGGACAGGAACACCGGGGAGCTGTTTTTT.

The chain employs TRBV11-3 and TRBJ2-7, with D possibly TRBD1 on 5 matching bases. Looked up from germline, CDR1 is SGHNT and CDR2 is YENEEA. The CDR3 consists of 14 residues. The germline V and J ends were trimmed by 5 bases and 0 bases, with 11 bases remaining between them. Here the CDR3 DNA reads TGTGCCAGCAGCCCCCCAGGGTCCTCCTACGAGCAGTACTTC. Its protein is CASSPPGSSYEQYF.

The V gene is TRBV5-4, the J gene TRBJ2-1; D is perhaps TRBD2 (5 bases). The germline V gene encodes CDR1 SGHNT and CDR2 YYREEE (reference sequence). The ends were cut back, 0 bases at V and 9 bases at J, with 10 bases in the middle. The CDR3 is 13 residues long. The chain's CDR3 is CASSLDPGSEQFF. DNA of the CDR3: TGTGCCAGCAGCTTGGATCCTGGGAGTGAGCAGTTCTTC. Combining the CDR3 with reference TRBV5-4 and TRBJ2-1 gives the whole variable domain ETGVTQSPTHLIKTRGQQVTLRCSSQSGHNTVSWYQQALGQGPQFIFQYYREEENGRGNFPPRFSGLQFPNYSSELNVNALELDDSALYLCASSLDPGSEQFFGPGTRLTVL.

Note on this clone: A junction boundary mismatches the germline segment, possibly from a read error. The chain links TRBV7-8 to TRBJ2-7; a weak D match, TRBD2 (6 bases). Germline lookup yields CDR1 SGHVS and CDR2 FQNEAQ. This CDR3 comprises 15 residues. The CDR3 reads CASSLGGDGSCEQYF. The CDR3 DNA reads TGTGCCAGCAGCTTAGGGGGGGACGGCTCCTGCGAGCAGTACTTC.

V usage is TRBV9 and J usage is TRBJ1-3; D perhaps matches TRBD1 (6 bases). Germline V gene data show CDR1 as SGDLS and CDR2 as YYNGEE. V was trimmed by 2 bases and J by 2 bases, leaving 8 bases between them. This CDR3 spans 14 amino acids. Here the CDR3 DNA reads TGTGCCAGCAGCGTCGGACAGACTGGAAACACCATATATTTT. Translation: CASSVGQTGNTIYF.

The chain links TRBV4-2 to TRBJ2-1; perhaps TRBD2 as D (6 bases). This CDR3 is 16 amino acids long. Trimming cost V 2 bases and J 7 bases, with 18 bases left between them. Germline V gives CDR1 LGHNA, CDR2 YNFKEQ. The CDR3 here is CASSQIPGRGGNEQFF. In DNA, the CDR3 is TGTGCCAGCAGCCAAATACCGGGACGAGGAGGGAATGAGCAGTTCTTC.

The chain couples TRBV5-1 to TRBJ2-1; 7 bases match TRBD2. V was clipped by 10 bases and J by 3 bases; unmatched bases: 7. The CDR3 extends over 13 amino acids. Germline lookup yields CDR1 SGHRS and CDR2 YFSETQ. The chain's CDR3 is CAFAGTNYNEQFF. The DNA of the CDR3 is TGCGCCTTTGCCGGGACTAACTACAATGAGCAGTTCTTC.

This chain uses TRBV7-9 with TRBJ2-5; 10 bases align to TRBD1. CDR1 is SEHNR, CDR2 FQNEAQ, per germline (reference sequence). The CDR3 contains 14 residues. Germline trimming cut 6 bases from V and 1 base from J; bases unmatched to any gene: 2. In DNA, the CDR3 is TGTGCCAGCAGTCGACAGGGGGCCCAAGAGACCCAGTACTTC. It codes for CASSRQGAQETQYF. Using reference TRBV7-9 and TRBJ2-5 for the parts outside the CDR3, the full variable domain is DTGVSQNPRHKITKRGQNVTFRCDPISEHNRLYWYRQTLGQGPEFLTYFQNEAQLEKSRLLSDRFSAERPKGSFSTLEIQRTEQGDSAMYLCASSRQGAQETQYFGPGTRLLVL.

J is TRBJ2-6 and V is TRBV11-3; TRBD1 aligns across 7 bases. CDR3 length equals 18 residues. Looked up from germline, CDR1 is SGHNT and CDR2 is YENEEA. V lost 5 bases and J lost 4; bases outside the gene matches: 14. CDR3 sequence (DNA): TGTGCCAGCAGCCCTCGGGACAGCTATTCTGTAGGGGCCAACGTCCTGACTTTC. It encodes CASSPRDSYSVGANVLTF.

This chain joins TRBV2 and TRBJ2-2; possible D gene TRBD1, 6 bases. CDR1 and CDR2 from the germline V gene are SNHLY and FYNNEI. V lost 6 bases, J lost 3 bases, and 14 bases lay in between. This CDR3 is built from 15 residues. CDR3 sequence: CASSLTGHHTGELFF. Written as DNA, the CDR3 is TGTGCCAGCAGCCTGACGGGACATCACACCGGGGAGCTGTTTTTT.

This clone was seen a handful of times. The rearrangement links TRBV5-1 to TRBJ1-1; 11 positions agree with TRBD1. Germline loops: CDR1 SGHRS, CDR2 YFSETQ. This CDR3 spans 15 amino acids. After removal of 4 bases from V and 3 bases from J, the junction contained 5 bases not matched to a gene. The CDR3, as DNA: TGCGCCAGCAGCCAGGACAGGGGGCGGGACACTGAAGCTTTCTTT. It encodes CASSQDRGRDTEAFF.

The gene calls are TRBV6-5 and TRBJ2-1; D unresolved. The CDR3 spans 13 residues. V shed 6 bases and J shed 3 bases, with 9 bases lying between them. Germline assignment: CDR1 MNHEY and CDR2 SVGAGI. CDR3 region: CASSLFSYNEQFF. The CDR3 DNA reads as TGTGCCAGCAGCCTGTTTAGCTACAATGAGCAGTTCTTC.

The chain's CDR3 is CASSLGPGDEQFF. In DNA form, the CDR3 reads TGTGCCAGCAGCTTGGGCCCGGGGGATGAGCAGTTCTTC. The J gene is TRBJ2-1, the V gene TRBV5-4; the D gene is possibly TRBD2 (6 bases). In germline, CDR1 is SGHNT, CDR2 YYREEE (reference sequence). CDR3 length: 13 residues. Trimming cost V 0 bases and J 8 bases, with 9 bases left between them. The full variable domain, completed using reference TRBV5-4 and TRBJ2-1, is ETGVTQSPTHLIKTRGQQVTLRCSSQSGHNTVSWYQQALGQGPQFIFQYYREEENGRGNFPPRFSGLQFPNYSSELNVNALELDDSALYLCASSLGPGDEQFFGPGTRLTVL.

The chain links TRBV18 to TRBJ1-2, with 7 positions matching TRBD1. With V trimmed by 3 bases and J by 3 bases, 1 base remained unmatched. CDR1 is KGHSH, CDR2 LQKENI, per germline. This CDR3 has 13 residues. The CDR3 is CASSPDRDYGYTF. As DNA, the CDR3 is TGTGCCAGCTCACCCGACAGGGACTATGGCTACACCTTC. The full variable domain, in which reference TRBV18 and TRBJ1-2 provide the parts outside the CDR3, is NAGVMQNPRHLVRRRGQEARLRCSPMKGHSHVYWYRQLPEEGLKFMVYLQKENIIDESGMPKERFSAEFPKEGPSILRIQQVVRGDSAAYFCASSPDRDYGYTFGSGTRLTVV.

The V gene is TRBV9, the J gene TRBJ2-1; 9 bases are a match to TRBD2. Germline V gene lookup returns CDR1 SGDLS and CDR2 YYNGEE. Trimming cost V 0 bases and J 6 bases; bases outside gene matches: 7. The CDR3 consists of 16 residues. DNA of the CDR3: TGTGCCAGCAGCGTAGTTGTAGGACTAGCGAGCAATGAGCAGTTCTTC. Its protein is CASSVVVGLASNEQFF.

The chain is built from TRBV4-1 and TRBJ2-7; 9 positions agree with TRBD2. The junction had 3 bases not matched to a gene; V was cut back by 1 base and J by 2 bases. The CDR3 consists of 15 residues. The germline CDR1 and CDR2 sequences are MGHRA and YSYEKL. The CDR3 DNA is TGCGCCAGCAGCCAAGCCCCTAGCGGGACCTACGAGCAGTACTTC. Protein product: CASSQAPSGTYEQYF.

V gene TRBV28 combines with J gene TRBJ2-2; no reliable D call. The CDR3 runs 15 residues. V lost 4 bases and J 6 bases, leaving 15 bases between the germline ends. From germline, CDR1 is MDHEN and CDR2 SYDVKM. CDR3 amino acids: CASSSGPAEAGELFF. The CDR3 DNA reads TGTGCCAGCAGTTCGGGTCCCGCCGAGGCCGGGGAGCTGTTTTTT.

V gene TRBV10-3 combines with J gene TRBJ2-7; D is possibly TRBD2 (6 bases). The CDR3 length is 15 residues. V lost 2 bases to trimming and J lost 2 bases, with 13 bases between them. The germline CDR1 and CDR2 sequences are ENHRY and SYGVKD. This chain's CDR3 is CAISEPGTSTYEQYF. The CDR3 DNA is TGTGCCATCAGTGAGCCCGGGACTTCTACCTACGAGCAGTACTTC.

The chain recombines TRBV6-6 with TRBJ1-2; D gene ambiguous. The germline V and J ends were trimmed by 2 bases and 4 bases, with 11 bases remaining between them. Germline CDR1 is MNHNY and CDR2 is SVGAGI (reference sequence). This CDR3 is 14 amino acids long. The CDR3 spells CASSYLEESYGYTF. CDR3 bases: TGTGCCAGCAGTTACCTTGAGGAATCCTATGGCTACACCTTC.

This clone was counted a few times. The V and J genes are TRBV19 and TRBJ1-5; D is uncertain. CDR1 LNHDA and CDR2 SQIVND come from the germline V gene (reference sequence). There are 15 residues in the CDR3. With 5 bases removed from V and 0 bases from J, the gap between germline ends came to 11 bases. CDR3 loop: CASSFIGVSNQPQHF. DNA of the CDR3: TGTGCCAGTAGTTTTATTGGAGTTAGCAATCAGCCCCAGCATTTT. Full variable domain (missing parts from reference TRBV19 and TRBJ1-5): DGGITQSPKYLFRKEGQNVTLSCEQNLNHDAMYWYRQDPGQGLRLIYYSQIVNDFQKGDIAEGYSVSREKKESFPLTVTSAQKNPTAFYLCASSFIGVSNQPQHFGDGTRLSIL.

The V gene is TRBV5-4, the J gene TRBJ2-2, with D possibly being TRBD2 (5 bases). Germline V gives CDR1 SGHNT, CDR2 YYREEE (reference sequence). This CDR3 is 16 amino acids long. V was cut by 0 bases and J by 0 bases, with 9 bases left in between. The CDR3 sequence: CASSLVGVANTGELFF. The CDR3 DNA reads as TGTGCCAGCAGCTTGGTCGGGGTCGCGAACACCGGGGAGCTGTTTTTT.

This clone was seen more than once but under ten times. This sequence joins TRBV10-3 and TRBJ2-5; 9 nucleotides align to TRBD2. The trim removed 3 bases at V and 4 bases at J, leaving 15 bases unmatched. Per the germline V gene, CDR1 is ENHRY and CDR2 is SYGVKD. The CDR3 runs 18 residues. In nucleotides, the CDR3 is TGTGCCATCAGTGAAGGTACGGTGGAGCGGGGGGTCCGAGAGACCCAGTACTTC. Its translation: CAISEGTVERGVRETQYF.

In DNA, the CDR3 is TGTGCCAGCAGCGGATCGGGGACAGGGTGGATCTACGAGCAGTACTTC. Translated, it gives CASSGSGTGWIYEQYF. This rearrangement joins TRBV2 to TRBJ2-7, with TRBD1 matching over 9 bases. The germline CDR1 and CDR2 sequences are SNHLY and FYNNEI. Trimming at V came to 6 bases and at J to 3 bases, leaving 12 bases not matched to a gene. This CDR3 comprises 16 residues.

This clone was counted between two and nine times. The chain employs TRBV28 and TRBJ1-5, with 8 bases aligning to TRBD1. This CDR3 region has 14 residues. The germline V gene encodes CDR1 MDHEN and CDR2 SYDVKM. The V segment lost 9 bases and the J segment 4 bases; nucleotides outside the gene matches: 8. CDR3 loop: CARTPRGRNQPQHF. For the CDR3, the DNA is TGTGCCAGGACCCCCAGGGGGCGGAATCAGCCCCAGCATTTT.

V usage is TRBV6-4 and J usage is TRBJ2-3; 10 nucleotides agree with TRBD2. Germline CDR1 MRHNA, CDR2 SNTAGT. The CDR3 extends over 15 amino acids. V gave up 5 bases and J gave up 0 bases; unmatched junction bases: 2. CDR3 sequence (DNA): TGTGCCAGCAGTAGGACTAGCGGTAGCACAGATACGCAGTATTTT. This codes for CASSRTSGSTDTQYF.